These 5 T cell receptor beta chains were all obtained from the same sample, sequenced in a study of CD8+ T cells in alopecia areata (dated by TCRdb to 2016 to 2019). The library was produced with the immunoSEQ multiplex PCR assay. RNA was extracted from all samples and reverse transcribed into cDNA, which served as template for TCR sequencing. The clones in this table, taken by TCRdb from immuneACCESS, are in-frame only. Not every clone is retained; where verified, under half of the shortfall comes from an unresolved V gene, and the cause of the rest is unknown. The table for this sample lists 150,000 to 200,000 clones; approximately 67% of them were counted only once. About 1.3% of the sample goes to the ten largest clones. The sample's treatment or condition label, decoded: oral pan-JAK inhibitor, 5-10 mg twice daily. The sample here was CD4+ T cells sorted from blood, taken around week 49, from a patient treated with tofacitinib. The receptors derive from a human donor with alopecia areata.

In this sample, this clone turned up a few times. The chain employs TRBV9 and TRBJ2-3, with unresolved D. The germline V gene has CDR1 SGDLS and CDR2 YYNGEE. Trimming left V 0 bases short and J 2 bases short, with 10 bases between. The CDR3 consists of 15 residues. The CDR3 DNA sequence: TGTGCCAGCAGCGTAGCGGCGGATTACACAGATACGCAGTATTTT. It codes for CASSVAADYTDTQYF.

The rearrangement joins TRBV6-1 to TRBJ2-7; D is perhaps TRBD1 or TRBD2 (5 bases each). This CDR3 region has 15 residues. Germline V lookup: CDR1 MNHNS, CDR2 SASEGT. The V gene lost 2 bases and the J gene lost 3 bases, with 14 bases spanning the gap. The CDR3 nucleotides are TGTGCCAGCAGTGAATTGGGACGGTCCTTCTACGAGCAGTACTTC. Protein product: CASSELGRSFYEQYF.

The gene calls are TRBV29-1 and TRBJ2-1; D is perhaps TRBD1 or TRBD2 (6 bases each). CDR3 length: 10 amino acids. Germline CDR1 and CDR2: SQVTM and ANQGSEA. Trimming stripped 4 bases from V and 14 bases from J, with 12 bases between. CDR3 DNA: TGCAGCGTTGTCAACAGGGAGGAGTTCTTC. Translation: CSVVNREEFF.

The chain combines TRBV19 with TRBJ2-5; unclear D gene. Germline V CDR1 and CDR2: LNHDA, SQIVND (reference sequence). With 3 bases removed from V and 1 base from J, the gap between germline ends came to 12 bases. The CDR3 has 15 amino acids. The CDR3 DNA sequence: TGTGCCAGTAGTATCGGTACACATAGCCAAGAGACCCAGTACTTC. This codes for CASSIGTHSQETQYF.

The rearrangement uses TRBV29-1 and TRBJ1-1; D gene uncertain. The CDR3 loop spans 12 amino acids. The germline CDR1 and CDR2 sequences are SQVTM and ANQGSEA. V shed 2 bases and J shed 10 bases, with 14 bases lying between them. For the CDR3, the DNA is TGCAGCGTTGAAAGAAGACTGGGAAGAGCTTTCTTT. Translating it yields CSVERRLGRAFF.